This T cell receptor (beta chain) originates from a study of T-cell memory formation after mild COVID-19 (dated by TCRdb to the early 2020s). Broadly, across the study: TCR sequence clusters from the two donors were largely donor specific. In a couple of donors, T-cell clones that expanded and contracted after mild COVID-19 were followed by sequencing TCRalpha and TCRbeta repertoires longitudinally. The cohort was made up of two young adult volunteers, one female and one male, who were previously healthy. The paper as a whole reports these results and caveats: Whether the second-wave clones peaking on day 37 were SARS-CoV-2 specific was not confirmed. Contracting CD4+ clones were located mainly in the CM and EM memory subsets, whereas CD8+ clones were found to be enriched in EMRA. Some responding clones were found in pre-infection memory, which suggests that pre-existing cross-reactive memory T cells took part in the SARS-CoV-2 response. Only a couple of mild cases were covered by the study, and larger cohorts that include severe cases with pre-infection samples were considered necessary. Clones contracting from day 15 to 85 had balanced CD4/CD8 phenotypes, while a second wave expanding from day 15 to 37 was biased towards CD4+.

Instrument used: Illumina NovaSeq 6000. TCRalpha and TCRbeta cDNA libraries were built by 5'RACE with constant-segment primers, adding sample barcodes and unique molecular identifiers. RNA was extracted from every sample with Trizol reagent. Amplification of the libraries took two PCR steps, and the second step added a second sample barcode plus Illumina TruSeq adapters. Sequencing of libraries was performed on an Illumina NovaSeq with 2 x 150 bp paired-end reads. In the original analysis: With migec v1.2.7, reads were demultiplexed and then collapsed into UMI-guided consensus sequences. Using mixcr v2.1.11, UMI consensuses were aligned to TRA and TRB V and J templates and then assembled into clonotypes. A clonotype was counted as expanded or contracted only if both edgeR and NoisET called the change significant, with noise models trained on biological replicates. edgeR calls used a false discovery rate-adjusted p below 0.01 and a log2 fold-change threshold of 1. As an exploratory analysis of dynamics, max-normalized trajectories of the 1000 most abundant clonotypes were examined by PCA with hierarchical clustering. Separately sequenced CD4+ and CD8+ repertoires were used to assign a CD4 or CD8 phenotype to each responding clone. TCRdb reprocessed the public reads (quality trimming at Q25 with fastp, clone calling with MiXCR) and kept in-frame beta chains. Records with the same CDR3 protein are collapsed into one entry carrying the most frequent genes and DNA. In this record, the V and J calls reflect TCRdb's handling and not the investigators' own analysis. The sample contains around 530,000 distinct CDR3 sequences, roughly 21% of them found a single time. The top ten clones comprise about 8.2% of the sample.

Concerning this clonotype itself: The clone's antigen remains unknown. The record has no base qualities; no much larger clone is one base away.

The CDR1 and CDR2 encoded by the germline V gene are SGHRS and YFSETQ. Including cysteine and phenylalanine, the CDR3 has 15 amino acids. Here the CDR3 DNA is all that survives: 45 bases in frame from base 1. V sheds 4 bases and J sheds 6 bases, leaving 18 bases between their ends. PBMCs were isolated by Ficoll-Paque density gradient centrifugation. Material: PBMCs or a T cell subset sorted from them (not recorded which). The receptor chain draws on TRBV5-1 and TRBJ2-3; the D gene is unclear. The clonotype was recovered from an adult woman who had mild COVID-19 (a few samples of this study predate the infection). The sample titles of this study are shuffled in the database, so cell type and time point are left out; the donor was told from shared clones. The CDR3 reads CASSPGGIKADTQYF. The DNA sequence is TGCGCCAGCAGCCCGGGTGGGATCAAGGCGGATACGCAGTATTTT. The entire variable domain, with the stretches around the CDR3 drawn from the reference TRBV5-1 and TRBJ2-3 proteins, is KAGVTQTPRYLIKTRGQQVTLSCSPISGHRSVSWYQQTPGQGLQFLFEYFSETQRNKGNFPGRFSGRQFSNSRSEMNVSTLELGDSALYLCASSPGGIKADTQYFGPGTRLTVL.